What follows is one T cell receptor (beta chain) and its context. The sample belongs to a study of blood T cell repertoires in COVID-19. TCRdb's copy holds only in-frame clones and misses some; the assay was immunoSEQ multiplex PCR. This table holds fewer than 250,000 clones, roughly 85% found once. V was clipped by 5 bases and J by 9 bases, with 11 bases between them. There are 12 residues in the CDR3. The germline V gene encodes CDR1 LNHDA and CDR2 SQIVND (reference sequence). Input material: PBMCs or T cells enriched from blood (not recorded which). The receptor was isolated from a woman in her forties or fifties with acute COVID-19. The genes are TRBV19 and TRBJ1-3, with unresolved D. CDR3 sequence reads: CASSPRDGTIYF. For the CDR3, the DNA is TGTGCCAGTAGTCCCCGGGATGGCACCATATATTTT.